Presented here are 19 T cell receptor beta chains from one specimen sequenced in a study of control samples from healthy donors and cancer patients. Generated by immunoSEQ multiplex PCR, the TCRdb table keeps only in-frame clones and is missing some. The sample lists fewer than 250,000 clones, around 93% occurring once. The sequencing input was blood. These receptors were collected from a man aged 30 to 45 in good health.

This chain connects TRBV11-1 to TRBJ1-2; D gene uncertain. From germline, CDR1 is SGHAT and CDR2 FQDESV (reference sequence). V shed 3 bases and J shed 5 bases, with 13 bases lying between them. The CDR3 has 14 residues. This CDR3 is CASSLSVLAYGYTF. DNA of the CDR3: TGTGCCAGCAGCTTGAGCGTCCTGGCATATGGCTACACCTTC.

The rearrangement joins TRBV19 to TRBJ2-1; a weak D match, TRBD1 (5 bases). V was clipped by 1 base and J by 0 bases, with 10 bases between them. The CDR3 is made up of 16 amino acids. Germline V gene sequence: CDR1 LNHDA, CDR2 SQIVND (reference sequence). The CDR3 is CASSIVAGYSYNEQFF. The CDR3 coding sequence is TGTGCCAGTAGTATAGTGGCAGGGTACTCCTACAATGAGCAGTTCTTC.

The chain has TRBV19 and TRBJ1-2; D possibly corresponds to TRBD1 (6 bases). The CDR3 totals 13 residues. Trimming left V 5 bases short and J 8 bases short, with 15 bases between. The germline V gene encodes CDR1 LNHDA and CDR2 SQIVND (reference sequence). CDR3 in amino acids: CASSELRGAGYTF. CDR3 in DNA: TGTGCCAGTAGTGAACTCAGGGGTGCGGGCTACACCTTC.

This clone came up once. The V call is TRBV5-1, the J call TRBJ2-7, with 10 nucleotides matching TRBD1. The junction had 4 bases not matched to a gene; V was cut back by 2 bases and J by 2 bases. This CDR3 comprises 15 residues. In germline, CDR1 is SGHRS, CDR2 YFSETQ. The CDR3 spells CASSFRDRGPYEQYF. For the CDR3, the DNA is TGCGCCAGCAGCTTCCGGGACAGGGGACCCTACGAGCAGTACTTC.

The chain recombines TRBV5-1 with TRBJ2-1; D is perhaps TRBD1 (6 bases). Germline V gene sequence: CDR1 SGHRS, CDR2 YFSETQ. V was cut by 2 bases and J by 6 bases, with 15 bases left in between. The CDR3 is 15 residues long. The CDR3 coding sequence is TGCGCCAGCAGCTTCCTACAGGGCTGGGGCAATGAGCAGTTCTTC. Its translation: CASSFLQGWGNEQFF. The full variable domain, completed using reference TRBV5-1 and TRBJ2-1, is KAGVTQTPRYLIKTRGQQVTLSCSPISGHRSVSWYQQTPGQGLQFLFEYFSETQRNKGNFPGRFSGRQFSNSRSEMNVSTLELGDSALYLCASSFLQGWGNEQFFGPGTRLTVL.

This rearrangement joins TRBV5-1 to TRBJ2-5; the D gene is possibly TRBD1 (5 bases). The CDR3 is made up of 17 amino acids. Germline values: CDR1 SGHRS, CDR2 YFSETQ. Trimming left V 4 bases short and J 5 bases short, with 24 bases between. The CDR3 is CASSPEGLAGPQETQYF. The CDR3, as DNA: TGCGCCAGCAGCCCCGAAGGTTTGGCAGGGCCTCAGGAGACCCAGTACTTC.

J is TRBJ1-1 and V is TRBV11-2, with 8 bases identical to TRBD1. V dropped 4 bases and J dropped 11; count of bases not matched to a gene: 9. Germline V CDR1 and CDR2: SGHAT, FQNNGV. The CDR3 has 13 amino acids. CDR3 DNA: TGTGCCAGCAGCTATCAACAGGGGGATGTTGCTTTCTTT. Amino acid sequence: CASSYQQGDVAFF.

The chain is built from TRBV6-5 and TRBJ2-2, with a weak D call TRBD2 (5 bases). The CDR3 is 14 residues long. The germline V gene has CDR1 MNHEY and CDR2 SVGAGI. Trimming took off 0 bases at V and 9 bases at J, with 11 bases between the two ends. The CDR3 DNA reads TGTGCCAGCAGTTACTCGCGGGTAATCAGGGAGCTGTTTTTT. Its protein product is CASSYSRVIRELFF.

This clone was seen a few times. This chain uses TRBV5-3 with TRBJ1-5; 9 nucleotides line up with TRBD1. Being an ORF, TRBV5-3 has a function that is uncertain. The CDR3 has 15 residues. Trimming removed 4 bases from V and 7 bases from J; junction bases left unmatched: 9. CDR3 loop: CARSGTGQGGQPQHF. The CDR3 DNA follows: TGTGCCAGAAGCGGAACGGGACAGGGTGGACAGCCCCAGCATTTT.

V is TRBV30 and J is TRBJ2-2; D unresolved. Deletions cut 0 bases from V and 4 bases from J, with 3 bases between. Germline V lookup: CDR1 GTSNPN, CDR2 SVGIG (reference sequence). This CDR3 is 12 amino acids long. CDR3 sequence: CAWSVFTGELFF. The CDR3 coding sequence is TGTGCCTGGAGTGTTTTCACCGGGGAGCTGTTTTTT. The full variable domain, its missing parts supplied by reference TRBV30 and TRBJ2-2, is SQTIHQWPATLVQPVGSPLSLECTVEGTSNPNLYWYRQAAGRGLQLLFYSVGIGQISSEVPQNLSASRPQDRQFILSSKKLLLSDSGFYLCAWSVFTGELFFGEGSRLTVL.

The chain employs TRBV6-5 and TRBJ2-7; tentative D call: TRBD1 (5 bases). The ends were cut back, 6 bases at V and 7 bases at J, with 22 bases in the middle. CDR3 length equals 15 residues. CDR1 and CDR2 (germline): MNHEY, SVGAGI. CDR3 region: CASRTAPTVVLEQYF. As DNA, the CDR3 is TGTGCCAGCAGGACCGCCCCGACAGTCGTCTTGGAGCAGTACTTC.

This sequence joins TRBV12-5 and TRBJ2-5; 8 nucleotides match TRBD1. V was pared by 5 bases and J by 5 bases, with 16 bases of the junction left unmatched. This CDR3 has 17 residues. Germline V CDR1 and CDR2: LGHNT, FRNRAP. The DNA of the CDR3 is TGTGCTAGTGGTCCCCTACTCCGGGACAGGATTAAGGAGACCCAGTACTTC. It codes for CASGPLLRDRIKETQYF. Full variable domain (remainder filled in from reference TRBV12-5 and TRBJ2-5): DARVTQTPRHKVTEMGQEVTMRCQPILGHNTVFWYRQTMMQGLELLAYFRNRAPLDDSGMPKDRFSAEMPDATLATLKIQPSEPRDSAVYFCASGPLLRDRIKETQYFGPGTRLLVL.

This chain connects TRBV19 to TRBJ2-2; D call uncertain. The CDR3 has 12 residues. CDR1 is LNHDA, CDR2 SQIVND, per germline (reference sequence). V dropped 8 bases and J dropped 6 bases, with 10 bases sitting between them. CDR3 sequence: CASLSDSGELFF. The CDR3 DNA reads TGTGCCAGTCTCTCGGATTCCGGGGAGCTGTTTTTT.

This clone was detected only once. The chain employs TRBV14 and TRBJ2-7, with D maybe TRBD2 (6 bases). CDR1 SGHDN and CDR2 FVKESK come from the germline V gene. The CDR3 extends over 13 amino acids. V was cut by 3 bases and J by 6 bases, with 12 bases left in between. CDR3 loop: CASSHRGSGEQYF. The CDR3, as DNA: TGTGCCAGCAGCCACCGGGGGAGCGGCGAGCAGTACTTC.

This clone was detected only once. This chain connects TRBV6-6 to TRBJ2-3; D might be TRBD2 (5 bases). V gave up 2 bases and J gave up 0 bases, with 9 bases separating them. The CDR3 runs 15 residues. In germline, CDR1 is MNHNY, CDR2 SVGAGI (reference sequence). The CDR3 nucleotides are TGTGCCAGCAGTTACCCCGGACTGAGCACAGATACGCAGTATTTT. Translation gives CASSYPGLSTDTQYF.

The CDR3 nucleotides are TGTGCCAGCAGCTTAAACCCTGGGACTCCACTTAACTATGGCTACACCTTC. It translates to CASSLNPGTPLNYGYTF. The V gene is TRBV7-3, the J gene TRBJ1-2, with D possibly being TRBD1 (5 bases). V shed 1 base and J shed 1 base, with 16 bases lying between them. This CDR3 is built from 17 residues. Germline V gives CDR1 SGHTA, CDR2 FQGTGA.

The chain recombines TRBV2 with TRBJ1-6; 9 bases match TRBD1. The junction had 7 bases not matched to a gene; V was cut back by 7 bases and J by 12 bases. In germline, CDR1 is SNHLY, CDR2 FYNNEI. The length of the CDR3 is 13 residues. Here the CDR3 DNA reads TGTGCCAGCAAGGGACAGGGAGCTATACCCCTCCACTTT. Translated: CASKGQGAIPLHF.

The chain couples TRBV19 to TRBJ1-5; 11 positions agree with TRBD1. The CDR3 totals 14 residues. The junction had 4 bases not matched to a gene; V was cut back by 6 bases and J by 6 bases. Germline V gives CDR1 LNHDA, CDR2 SQIVND (reference sequence). The CDR3 spells CASSGQGARQPQHF. DNA for the CDR3: TGTGCCAGTAGCGGACAGGGGGCTCGTCAGCCCCAGCATTTT.

The genes are TRBV12-3 or TRBV12-4 and TRBJ2-7; 9 nucleotides match TRBD1. Trimming at V came to 6 bases and at J to 5 bases, leaving 5 bases not matched to a gene. This CDR3 is built from 13 residues. The CDR3 is CASSATGGDEQYF. The CDR3 DNA sequence: TGTGCCAGCAGCGCGACAGGGGGGGACGAGCAGTACTTC.